Sequencing of this T cell receptor (beta chain) was carried out in a study of CD8+ T cells in alopecia areata. General observations from the study: Scalp clonality and expanded CD8+ clones among the top 100 were significantly decreased by tofacitinib.

Extracted from the samples, RNA was reverse transcribed into cDNA to serve as the sequencing template. Profiling relied on immunoSEQ multiplex PCR, and the TCRdb table lists in-frame clones only, not all of them. Here the sample spans 100,000 to 120,000 clones, around three fifths being singletons. Remarks on this clone: Antigen specificity is unknown.

The CDR3 totals 15 residues. V shed 1 base and J 5 bases; nucleotides not matched to a gene: 4. Germline V gives CDR1 SGHRS, CDR2 YFSETQ. Treatment here: oral pan-JAK inhibitor, 5-10 mg twice daily. Starting from PBMCs, sorting isolated CD4+ and CD8+ T cells. This receptor was taken from a human donor with alopecia areata. The chain uses TRBV5-1 and TRBJ2-1; the match to TRBD1 covers 9 bases. The starting material was CD4+ T cells sorted from blood, obtained at week 24, from a patient treated with tofacitinib. The CDR3 is CASSLQGQGNNEQFF. As DNA, the CDR3 is TGCGCCAGCAGCTTGCAGGGACAGGGCAACAATGAGCAGTTCTTC.